Following are 2 T cell receptor beta chains from one sample sequenced in a study of tumor-infiltrating lymphocytes in oesophageal squamous cell carcinoma. TCRdb re-called the PCR reads with MiXCR, one entry per CDR3 protein. The sample lists approximately 13,000 distinct CDR3 sequences; 50% to 55% were seen once. The sequenced sample consisted of esophageal tumor tissue. These receptors were collected from a female donor with esophageal squamous cell carcinoma.

This clonotype turned up a few times. The chain uses TRBV11-3 and TRBJ2-5; TRBD2 agrees at 10 bases. The junction had 5 bases not matched to a gene; V was cut back by 5 bases and J by 2 bases. CDR3 length: 15 amino acids. Germline CDR1 SGHNT, CDR2 YENEEA. CDR3 amino acids: CASSQGTSDQETQYF. The CDR3, as DNA: TGTGCCAGCAGCCAAGGGACTAGCGATCAAGAGACCCAGTACTTC.

This clonotype has ten or more counts. V is TRBV6-1 and J is TRBJ2-2, with no clear D. Trimming removed 5 bases from V and 7 bases from J, with 14 bases in between. Germline V lookup: CDR1 MNHNS, CDR2 SASEGT. The CDR3 runs 14 residues. CDR3 DNA sequence: TGTGCCAGCAGTTTCGAAATAGTAGGCGGGGAGCTGTTTTTT. Residues: CASSFEIVGGELFF.